Following are 24 T cell receptor beta chains from one sample sequenced in a study of Graves' ophthalmopathy and Graves' hyperthyroidism. The sequenced template was RNA, covering the TCR beta CDR3 region. The first-round RT-PCR employed HTBI primers together with the Qiagen OneStep RT-PCR kit. A multiplex PCR was then performed as the second round. TCRdb itself ran the multiplex PCR reads through MiXCR, one entry per CDR3 protein. Altogether more than 550,000 distinct CDR3 sequences are present, roughly two fifths being singletons, with the ten largest covering around 3%. The sequencing input was peripheral blood. The receptors originated from an adult man with Graves' ophthalmopathy.

The J gene is TRBJ2-5, the V gene TRBV19; either TRBD1 or TRBD2 may fit D (5 bases each). Germline V gene lookup returns CDR1 LNHDA and CDR2 SQIVND (reference sequence). The CDR3 consists of 15 residues. The V gene lost 9 bases and the J gene lost 6 bases, with 23 bases spanning the gap. The CDR3 reads CASSPPGTVGKTQYF. CDR3 DNA sequence: TGTGCCAGCTCACCCCCCGGGACGGTGGGGAAGACCCAGTACTTC.

This chain joins TRBV19 and TRBJ2-2; 9 bases map to TRBD1. The V gene's germline CDR1 is LNHDA and CDR2 SQIVND (reference sequence). Trimming removed 8 bases from V and 5 bases from J; junction bases left unmatched: 6. CDR3 length equals 14 residues. The CDR3: CASRDRGGTGELFF. The CDR3 DNA reads TGTGCCAGTCGAGACAGGGGGGGAACCGGGGAGCTGTTTTTT.

At least ten counts were recorded for this clonotype. V gene TRBV15 combines with J gene TRBJ1-4, with a weak D call TRBD1 (5 bases). Looked up from germline, CDR1 is LNHNV and CDR2 is YYDKDF (reference sequence). The V and J ends lost 9 bases and 0 bases respectively, with 8 bases between them. The CDR3 is 13 residues long. This CDR3 reads CATGESTNEKLFF. The CDR3 nucleotides are TGTGCCACAGGGGAATCAACTAATGAAAAACTGTTTTTT. Combining the CDR3 with reference TRBV15 and TRBJ1-4 gives the whole variable domain DAMVIQNPRYQVTQFGKPVTLSCSQTLNHNVMYWYQQKSSQAPKLLFHYYDKDFNNEADTPDNFQSRRPNTSFCFLDIRSPGLGDTAMYLCATGESTNEKLFFGSGTQLSVL.

This chain connects TRBV7-2 to TRBJ1-4; no firm D call. Trimming cost V 6 bases and J 4 bases, with 6 bases left between them. The CDR3 is 12 residues long. CDR1 SGHTA and CDR2 FQGNSA come from the germline V gene. For the CDR3, the DNA is TGTGCCAGCAGATGGGGTAATGAAAAACTGTTTTTT. Its protein is CASRWGNEKLFF.

The chain links TRBV5-5 to TRBJ1-1; 7 positions agree with TRBD1. Germline CDR1 reads SGHKS; CDR2 reads YYEKEE (reference sequence). With 5 bases clipped from V and 0 bases from J, the junction kept 10 bases outside the gene matches. This CDR3 region has 16 residues. CDR3 DNA: TGTGCCAGCAGATCGGACCCTCAGGGGGTGAACACTGAAGCTTTCTTT. Protein sequence: CASRSDPQGVNTEAFF.

On this clonotype: A much bigger clone sits one base away, suggesting this may be a read error. V and J are TRBV2 and TRBJ2-7; 10 bases align to TRBD1. The germline V gene encodes CDR1 SNHLY and CDR2 FYNNEI. Trimming took 7 bases from V and 4 from J; bases not matched to a gene: 10. CDR3 length equals 15 residues. CDR3 in amino acids: CASNPFGTGEYEQYF. In nucleotides, the CDR3 is TGTGCCAGCAACCCATTCGGGACAGGGGAATACGAGCAGTACTTC.

For this clonotype: One base away lies a much larger clone, so this may be a sequencing read error. The chain uses TRBV7-2 and TRBJ2-5, with TRBD2 matching over 8 bases. CDR1 and CDR2 (germline): SGHTA, FQGNSA. The V and J ends lost 7 bases and 7 bases, in that order; junction bases with no gene match: 2. The CDR3 has 11 residues. The CDR3 sequence is CASTGGGTQYF. The CDR3 DNA is TGTGCCAGCACCGGGGGGGGGACCCAGTACTTC. Full variable domain (outside the CDR3, taken from reference TRBV7-2 and TRBJ2-5): GAGVSQSPSNKVTEKGKDVELRCDPISGHTALYWYRQSLGQGLEFLIYFQGNSAPDKSGLPSDRFSAERTGGSVSTLTIQRTQQEDSAVYLCASTGGGTQYFGPGTRLLVL.

This clonotype was detected only a few times. The gene calls are TRBV2 and TRBJ1-1; D remains unclear. The germline gives CDR1 SNHLY, CDR2 FYNNEI. The CDR3 has 16 residues. V dropped 5 bases and J dropped 4 bases, with 20 bases sitting between them. CDR3 coding DNA: TGTGCCAGCAGTTTAGCCCTGGCCACTGAAAGCACTGAAGCTTTCTTT. Translated, it gives CASSLALATESTEAFF.

This clonotype was recorded at least ten times. The V and J genes are TRBV19 and TRBJ2-7; TRBD2 is a possible D gene (6 bases). This CDR3 spans 15 amino acids. Germline V gene data show CDR1 as LNHDA and CDR2 as SQIVND (reference sequence). Trimming took off 1 base at V and 3 bases at J, with 13 bases between the two ends. The CDR3: CASSIVAGFGYEQYF. DNA of the CDR3: TGTGCCAGTAGTATAGTTGCGGGGTTCGGCTACGAGCAGTACTTC.

At least ten counts were recorded for this clonotype. This rearrangement joins TRBV19 to TRBJ1-5; no clear D. Trimming shortened V by 1 base and J by 3 bases, and 4 bases separated the two germline ends. Germline V gene lookup returns CDR1 LNHDA and CDR2 SQIVND (reference sequence). The CDR3 covers 13 residues. The chain's CDR3 is CASSIANNQPQHF. The DNA for the CDR3 is TGTGCCAGTAGTATAGCCAACAATCAGCCCCAGCATTTT.

The chain employs TRBV10-3 and TRBJ2-5; D is ambiguous. V gave up 7 bases and J gave up 2 bases, with 14 bases separating them. Germline CDR1 reads ENHRY; CDR2 reads SYGVKD. This CDR3 is built from 14 residues. CDR3: CAINPGPDQETQYF. DNA for the CDR3: TGTGCCATCAACCCCGGGCCTGATCAAGAGACCCAGTACTTC.

The rearrangement uses TRBV29-1 and TRBJ2-6; the match to TRBD2 covers 11 bases. The CDR3 is 14 residues long. V gave up 7 bases and J gave up 4 bases; unmatched junction bases: 3. Germline assignment: CDR1 SQVTM and CDR2 ANQGSEA. The CDR3 protein is CSGTSGSGANVLTF. The CDR3 region has the DNA TGCAGCGGAACTAGCGGGAGCGGGGCCAACGTCCTGACTTTC.

This clonotype appeared a few times. The V and J genes are TRBV15 and TRBJ2-2; 13 bases are a match to TRBD2. The germline V gene has CDR1 LNHNV and CDR2 YYDKDF (reference sequence). V lost 0 bases, J lost 4 bases, and 8 bases stayed unmatched. The CDR3 loop spans 19 amino acids. CDR3 residues: CATSREGLAGHRGTGELFF. The CDR3 bases are TGTGCCACCAGCAGAGAGGGACTAGCGGGACATAGAGGCACCGGGGAGCTGTTTTTT.

Only one count was recorded for this clonotype. As the CDR3 is not closed by the conserved phenylalanine or tryptophan, this likely results from a read error. The DNA is omitted, as the CDR3 cannot be located on it reliably, and the CDR3 follows TCRdb's listing. The V and J genes are TRBV10-3 and TRBJ1-4. The CDR3 contains 10 residues when both ends are counted. The germline V gene encodes CDR1 ENHRY and CDR2 SYGVKD. CDR3 region: CAISEPTADY.

At least ten counts were recorded for this clonotype. The V and J genes are TRBV15 and TRBJ1-6; D is possibly TRBD1 (5 bases). The CDR3 runs to 13 residues. CDR1 and CDR2 (germline): LNHNV, YYDKDF (reference sequence). The V end lost 6 bases, the J end lost 8 bases, and 11 bases lay between the germline ends. CDR3 nucleotide sequence: TGTGCCACCAGTCGGGGGTTATATTCACCCCTCCACTTT. It yields the protein CATSRGLYSPLHF. Together with reference TRBV15 and TRBJ1-6, the CDR3 gives the full variable domain: DAMVIQNPRYQVTQFGKPVTLSCSQTLNHNVMYWYQQKSSQAPKLLFHYYDKDFNNEADTPDNFQSRRPNTSFCFLDIRSPGLGDTAMYLCATSRGLYSPLHFGNGTRLTVT.

This clonotype showed up many times. The CDR3 is CASSSGTGGIQPQHF. The CDR3 region has the DNA TGCGCCAGCAGTTCCGGGACAGGGGGAATCCAGCCCCAGCATTTT. The rearrangement links TRBV10-2 to TRBJ1-5; 11 positions agree with TRBD1. The CDR3 is 15 residues long. The V gene's germline CDR1 is WSHSY and CDR2 SAAADI. V gave up 5 bases and J gave up 7 bases; unmatched junction bases: 7.

The rearrangement joins TRBV7-2 to TRBJ2-7, with 11 bases matching TRBD1. The CDR3 is made up of 16 amino acids. Germline V lookup: CDR1 SGHTA, CDR2 FQGNSA. V was clipped by 1 base and J by 3 bases; unmatched bases: 5. CDR3 sequence reads: CASSLGWTGGIYEQYF. As DNA, the CDR3 is TGTGCCAGCAGCTTAGGGTGGACAGGGGGCATCTACGAGCAGTACTTC.

The chain couples TRBV9 to TRBJ1-4, with D perhaps TRBD1 (5 bases). Germline CDR1 SGDLS, CDR2 YYNGEE. V was cut by 3 bases and J by 5 bases, with 17 bases left in between. The CDR3 is 16 residues long. CDR3 amino acids: CASSADSGTANEKLFF. Here the CDR3 DNA reads TGTGCCAGCAGCGCAGACTCCGGGACTGCCAATGAAAAACTGTTTTTT.

This clonotype turned up a few times. The chain uses TRBV6-5 and TRBJ1-4; unclear D gene. The V gene's germline CDR1 is MNHEY and CDR2 SVGAGI. Trimming removed 5 bases at V and 7 bases at J, with 17 bases between. The CDR3 spans 15 residues. Here the CDR3 DNA reads TGTGCCAGCAGTAGAGCCGGACCCCTGCCTGAAAAACTGTTTTTT. This encodes CASSRAGPLPEKLFF.

The chain recombines TRBV25-1 with TRBJ1-4; D gene unclear. The germline V and J ends were trimmed by 3 bases and 4 bases, with 15 bases remaining between them. This CDR3 region has 16 residues. Germline CDR1 MGHDK, CDR2 SYGVNS. The CDR3 bases are TGTGCCAGCAGTGAGCCCTCATATAAATTTAATGAAAAACTGTTTTTT. Protein product: CASSEPSYKFNEKLFF.

This clonotype was seen just once. The rearrangement links TRBV14 to TRBJ2-7; possible D gene TRBD2, 5 bases. CDR1 is SGHDN and CDR2 is FVKESK in the germline V gene. CDR3 size: 14 residues. Deletions cut 5 bases from V and 0 bases from J, with 11 bases between. The chain's CDR3 is CASSSSYTSYEQYF. The CDR3 coding sequence is TGTGCCAGCAGCTCTAGCTATACCTCCTACGAGCAGTACTTC.

This clonotype showed up many times. The chain has TRBV9 and TRBJ1-1; D is possibly TRBD1 (5 bases). The V gene lost 0 bases and the J gene lost 2 bases, with 14 bases spanning the gap. Germline values: CDR1 SGDLS, CDR2 YYNGEE. The CDR3 is 16 amino acids. CDR3 amino acids: CASSVGQGAGNTEAFF. As DNA, the CDR3 is TGTGCCAGCAGCGTAGGCCAAGGGGCCGGCAACACTGAAGCTTTCTTT.

This clonotype was recorded many times. The V call is TRBV12-3 or TRBV12-4, the J call TRBJ1-3; D is uncertain. V lost 5 bases, J lost 0 bases, and 11 bases lay in between. The CDR3 is made up of 15 amino acids. CDR3 sequence reads: CASSGELGSGNTIYF. The CDR3, as DNA: TGTGCCAGCAGTGGGGAACTAGGCTCTGGAAACACCATATATTTT.

As concerns this clonotype: A much larger clonotype is one base distant, so this may be a read error. The gene calls are TRBV7-3 and TRBJ1-2; a weak D match, TRBD1 (5 bases). This CDR3 contains 14 residues. Germline CDR1 reads SGHTA; CDR2 reads FQGTGA. CDR3 residues: CASSPLVGESGYAF. DNA of the CDR3: TGTGCCAGCAGCCCGTTGGTGGGGGAATCTGGCTACGCCTTC.